These 24 T cell receptor beta chains were sequenced from one sample in a study of OX40 agonist ivuxolimab in advanced cancers. The repertoire was sequenced with immunoSEQ multiplex PCR; TCRdb's copy has only in-frame clones and lacks some. Among about 73,000 clones listed, 86% were seen once. The material was CD4+ or CD8+ T cells sorted from blood, obtained in a trial of the OX40 agonist ivuxolimab. The source is an adult with an advanced solid tumor such as melanoma, head and neck, liver or kidney cancer.

CDR3 amino acids: CASSLEGPPTEAFF. The CDR3, as DNA: TGTGCCAGCAGCTTAGAAGGGCCCCCCACTGAAGCTTTCTTT. The rearrangement uses TRBV7-9 and TRBJ1-1; unclear D gene. Germline loops: CDR1 SEHNR, CDR2 FQNEAQ (reference sequence). V was trimmed by 1 base and J by 4 bases, leaving 10 bases between them. The CDR3 is 14 residues long.

The chain links TRBV27 to TRBJ1-2; TRBD1 matches 7 bases. The J segment lost 3 bases and the V segment lost 5 bases, leaving 6 bases of the junction unmatched. The CDR3 is 14 amino acids. The germline CDR1 and CDR2 sequences are MNHEY and SMNVEV (reference sequence). The CDR3 region has the DNA TGTGCCAGCAGTCGCCACGGGACAGACTATGGCTACACCTTC. It codes for CASSRHGTDYGYTF.

The chain links TRBV6-1 to TRBJ2-5, with 11 bases fitting TRBD2. The V segment lost 3 bases and the J segment 3 bases; nucleotides outside the gene matches: 0. Germline V gives CDR1 MNHNS, CDR2 SASEGT. This CDR3 spans 14 amino acids. The DNA for the CDR3 is TGTGCCAGCAGTGAGACTAGCGGGAAAGAGACCCAGTACTTC. Translation: CASSETSGKETQYF.

J is TRBJ1-5 and V is TRBV5-1, with a tentative D call TRBD1 (5 bases). Germline-derived CDR1 and CDR2 are SGHRS and YFSETQ. The CDR3 extends over 15 amino acids. With 1 base removed from V and 5 bases from J, the gap between germline ends came to 13 bases. The chain's CDR3 is CASSLFAGFDQPQHF. The CDR3 DNA follows: TGCGCCAGCAGCTTGTTCGCAGGGTTTGATCAGCCCCAGCATTTT. The variable domain in full, with the rest retrieved from reference TRBV5-1 and TRBJ1-5, is KAGVTQTPRYLIKTRGQQVTLSCSPISGHRSVSWYQQTPGQGLQFLFEYFSETQRNKGNFPGRFSGRQFSNSRSEMNVSTLELGDSALYLCASSLFAGFDQPQHFGDGTRLSIL.

CDR3 in amino acids: CASSLSGSALSGYTF. The CDR3, as DNA: TGTGCCAGCAGCTTGTCGGGCAGCGCCTTATCTGGCTACACCTTC. This chain joins TRBV5-8 and TRBJ1-2; D gene ambiguous. Germline assignment: CDR1 SGHTS and CDR2 YDEGEE. The CDR3 has 15 residues. Deletions cut 1 base from V and 7 bases from J, with 17 bases between.

The J gene is TRBJ1-1, the V gene TRBV5-1; D is possibly TRBD1 (5 bases). The V and J ends lost 0 bases and 7 bases respectively, with 13 bases between them. The V gene's germline CDR1 is SGHRS and CDR2 YFSETQ. The CDR3 is 14 amino acids. This CDR3 is CASSLAQGWNEAFF. The DNA for the CDR3 is TGCGCCAGCAGCTTGGCTCAGGGATGGAATGAAGCTTTCTTT.

The CDR3, as DNA: TGTGCCAGCAGCCCAGGGACAGGGAAGGTCAATGAGCAGTTCTTC. This translates into CASSPGTGKVNEQFF. The chain carries TRBV7-7 and TRBJ2-1, with 9 nucleotides matching TRBD1. The CDR3 length is 15 residues. J gave up 6 bases and V 5 bases, and 8 bases lay outside the gene matches. Germline CDR1 and CDR2: SSHAT and FNYEAQ (reference sequence).

The DNA of the CDR3 is TGTGCCAGTAGTATAACCGGGACGAAAGTTTATGGCTACACCTTC. It codes for CASSITGTKVYGYTF. This rearrangement joins TRBV19 to TRBJ1-2; tentative D call: TRBD1 (5 bases). The CDR3 extends over 15 amino acids. Germline V gene lookup returns CDR1 LNHDA and CDR2 SQIVND (reference sequence). Trimming stripped 2 bases from V and 5 bases from J, with 15 bases between.

This clone was observed a handful of times. The V and J genes are TRBV6-6 and TRBJ1-5; D not certain. The ends were cut back, 5 bases at V and 6 bases at J, with 8 bases in the middle. Germline V lookup: CDR1 MNHNY, CDR2 SVGAGI (reference sequence). The CDR3 length is 12 residues. CDR3 DNA: TGTGCCAGCAGTCCCCCGGGTCAGCCCCAGCATTTT. Encoded protein: CASSPPGQPQHF.

This clone was picked up one time. The chain uses TRBV5-1 and TRBJ2-1; 11 bases fit TRBD2. J lost 10 bases, V lost 5 bases, and 11 bases had no gene match. Germline CDR1 reads SGHRS; CDR2 reads YFSETQ. The CDR3 totals 15 residues. The CDR3 region has the DNA TGCGCCAGCAGTCCTACCGGGACTAGCGGCCGGGAGCAGTTCTTC. As protein: CASSPTGTSGREQFF.

The gene calls are TRBV7-2 and TRBJ2-5; a possible D gene is TRBD2 (6 bases). This CDR3 is built from 15 residues. Germline values: CDR1 SGHTA, CDR2 FQGNSA. V lost 4 bases to trimming and J lost 4 bases, with 16 bases between them. The CDR3 nucleotides read TGTGCCAGCAGCTCCCCGGGACGGAGGGCAGAGACCCAGTACTTC. Translation gives CASSSPGRRAETQYF.

The V and J genes are TRBV28 and TRBJ1-2; perhaps TRBD1 as D (5 bases). This CDR3 region has 13 residues. CDR1 and CDR2 (germline): MDHEN, SYDVKM. The germline V and J ends were trimmed by 2 bases and 7 bases, with 11 bases remaining between them. This chain's CDR3 is CASSLGGDLGYTF. In DNA, the CDR3 is TGTGCCAGCAGTTTAGGGGGGGACCTTGGCTACACCTTC.

The chain joins TRBV9 to TRBJ1-3, with D unclear. The V end lost 3 bases, the J end lost 0 bases, and 10 bases lay between the germline ends. The length of the CDR3 is 15 residues. Germline assignment: CDR1 SGDLS and CDR2 YYNGEE. The CDR3 here is CASSGGGISGNTIYF. CDR3 nucleotides: TGTGCCAGCAGCGGAGGCGGGATCTCTGGAAACACCATATATTTT.

V usage is TRBV27 and J usage is TRBJ2-7; 7 positions agree with TRBD1. The V segment lost 6 bases and the J segment 5 bases; nucleotides outside the gene matches: 10. The length of the CDR3 is 14 residues. From germline, CDR1 is MNHEY and CDR2 SMNVEV (reference sequence). CDR3 residues: CASRSNQGDHEQYF. Here the CDR3 DNA reads TGTGCCAGCAGATCTAATCAGGGGGACCACGAGCAGTACTTC.

The rearrangement joins TRBV6-5 to TRBJ1-5, with D perhaps TRBD1 (5 bases). Germline CDR1 reads MNHEY; CDR2 reads SVGAGI. The length of the CDR3 is 15 residues. Deletions cut 5 bases from V and 3 bases from J, with 14 bases between. CDR3 DNA: TGTGCCAGCAGTCGGGGGGGGTTTGTCAATCAGCCCCAGCATTTT. Translated: CASSRGGFVNQPQHF.

The rearrangement uses TRBV19 and TRBJ2-3; D unresolved. Germline V gene sequence: CDR1 LNHDA, CDR2 SQIVND (reference sequence). V lost 6 bases and J lost 2, with 12 bases in between. The CDR3 extends over 14 amino acids. CDR3 DNA sequence: TGTGCCAGTAGGGCCGGAGAGGCCACAGATACGCAGTATTTT. Its translation is CASRAGEATDTQYF.

The V call is TRBV5-1, the J call TRBJ2-5; D uncertain. Germline values: CDR1 SGHRS, CDR2 YFSETQ. The CDR3 has 13 amino acids. V was cut by 3 bases and J by 1 base, with 7 bases left in between. Written as DNA, the CDR3 is TGCGCCAGCAGCTCCGGGTCCCAAGAGACCCAGTACTTC. Protein sequence: CASSSGSQETQYF. Filled out from reference TRBV5-1 and TRBJ2-5, the complete variable domain reads KAGVTQTPRYLIKTRGQQVTLSCSPISGHRSVSWYQQTPGQGLQFLFEYFSETQRNKGNFPGRFSGRQFSNSRSEMNVSTLELGDSALYLCASSSGSQETQYFGPGTRLLVL.

This chain joins TRBV2 and TRBJ1-4, with 11 bases that match TRBD1. The CDR3 spans 14 residues. CDR1 is SNHLY and CDR2 is FYNNEI in the germline V gene. V gave up 1 base and J gave up 8 bases; unmatched junction bases: 0. CDR3: CASSEGTGGEKLFF. In DNA, the CDR3 is TGTGCCAGCAGTGAAGGGACAGGGGGCGAAAAACTGTTTTTT.

The rearrangement links TRBV6-5 to TRBJ2-3; 9 bases align to TRBD1. Trimming at V came to 4 bases and at J to 4 bases, leaving 3 bases not matched to a gene. CDR1 is MNHEY and CDR2 is SVGAGI in the germline V gene. The CDR3 is 14 amino acids. The CDR3 region is CASSSGTGSDTQYF. CDR3 sequence (DNA): TGTGCCAGCAGTTCCGGGACAGGGTCAGATACGCAGTATTTT.

This rearrangement joins TRBV2 to TRBJ2-3; 9 nucleotides match TRBD2. Germline loops: CDR1 SNHLY, CDR2 FYNNEI. After removal of 8 bases from V and 2 bases from J, the junction contained 5 bases not matched to a gene. The CDR3 runs to 14 residues. The CDR3 here is CASHLAGITDTQYF. The CDR3 bases are TGTGCCAGCCACCTAGCGGGAATCACAGATACGCAGTATTTT.

This rearrangement joins TRBV5-1 to TRBJ1-1; 7 bases map to TRBD1. Germline V lookup: CDR1 SGHRS, CDR2 YFSETQ. V lost 7 bases to trimming and J lost 0 bases; unmatched junction nucleotides: 9. The CDR3 loop spans 15 amino acids. CDR3 nucleotide sequence: TGCGCCAGCTCTCGGACAGGCACTATGAACACTGAAGCTTTCTTT. The encoded protein is CASSRTGTMNTEAFF.

CDR3 nucleotides: TGTGCCAGTAGGCGCGGGGGAATTCTCTCCTACAATGAGCAGTTCTTC. It is translated as CASRRGGILSYNEQFF. This sequence joins TRBV19 and TRBJ2-1; 7 nucleotides align to TRBD2. This CDR3 has 16 amino acids. Germline CDR1 reads LNHDA; CDR2 reads SQIVND (reference sequence). V was pared by 6 bases and J by 0 bases, with 8 bases of the junction left unmatched.

The count of this clone is one. V gene TRBV4-3 combines with J gene TRBJ2-7; 10 bases align to TRBD2. This CDR3 contains 18 residues. CDR1 is LGHNA, CDR2 YSLEER, per germline. Trimming at V came to 1 base and at J to 3 bases, leaving 12 bases not matched to a gene. In DNA, the CDR3 is TGCGCCAGCAGCCAAGGACGGCCAGCGGGGGGGAGGAGCTACGAGCAGTACTTC. Its translation is CASSQGRPAGGRSYEQYF.

V is TRBV28 and J is TRBJ2-3, with 7 bases that match TRBD1. The CDR3 has 11 residues. The J segment lost 7 bases and the V segment lost 6 bases, leaving 1 base of the junction unmatched. The germline CDR1 and CDR2 sequences are MDHEN and SYDVKM. The CDR3 nucleotides are TGTGCCAGCAGAGGGGGCAATACGCAGTATTTT. Translating it yields CASRGGNTQYF.